The 20 T cell receptor beta chains below were found in one sample sequenced in a study of blood T cell repertoires in COVID-19. This table comes from immunoSEQ multiplex PCR, and its TCRdb copy is limited to in-frame clones, with some not included. The sample records fewer than 120,000 clones, around 76% being singletons. Sequencing was performed on peripheral blood. The receptors shown here come from a woman of 80 years or more with acute or convalescent COVID-19.

This chain connects TRBV28 to TRBJ2-2, with 7 bases fitting TRBD1. There are 15 residues in the CDR3. CDR1 and CDR2 (germline): MDHEN, SYDVKM. V shed 4 bases, J shed 2 bases, and the junction held 4 bases outside the gene matches. CDR3 bases: TGTGCCAGCAGTTCCGGGACAGTTAACACCGGGGAGCTGTTTTTT. The encoded protein is CASSSGTVNTGELFF.

This clone was picked up one time. The chain couples TRBV18 to TRBJ2-7, with 7 bases matching TRBD2. This CDR3 spans 16 amino acids. V shed 0 bases and J 2 bases; nucleotides not matched to a gene: 7. Germline V gene lookup returns CDR1 KGHSH and CDR2 LQKENI. The DNA of the CDR3 is TGTGCCAGCTCACCACCGCTAGCGGCTTACCCCTACGAGCAGTACTTC. It translates to CASSPPLAAYPYEQYF.

The chain uses TRBV5-1 and TRBJ2-3; D is perhaps TRBD1 (5 bases). Trimming left V 3 bases short and J 6 bases short, with 8 bases between. Germline V gene lookup returns CDR1 SGHRS and CDR2 YFSETQ. This CDR3 has 12 residues. CDR3 sequence: CASSSNRDTQYF. CDR3 coding DNA: TGCGCCAGCAGCTCCAACAGGGATACGCAGTATTTT. The full variable domain, in which reference TRBV5-1 and TRBJ2-3 provide the parts outside the CDR3, is KAGVTQTPRYLIKTRGQQVTLSCSPISGHRSVSWYQQTPGQGLQFLFEYFSETQRNKGNFPGRFSGRQFSNSRSEMNVSTLELGDSALYLCASSSNRDTQYFGPGTRLTVL.

The genes are TRBV3-1 (or the pseudogene TRBV3-2) and TRBJ1-2; no definite D call. The CDR3 covers 15 residues. Trimming removed 4 bases at V and 4 bases at J, with 16 bases between. From germline, CDR1 is LGHDT and CDR2 YNNKEL (reference sequence). The DNA for the CDR3 is TGTGCCAGCAGCCCCGGACGAGGGCCCGTCTATGGCTACACCTTC. Protein sequence: CASSPGRGPVYGYTF.

The chain is built from TRBV3-1 (or the pseudogene TRBV3-2) and TRBJ2-3, with a tentative D call TRBD2 (6 bases). The CDR3 sequence is 20 residues long. V lost 0 bases, J lost 0 bases, and 22 bases lay in between. Germline V gene sequence: CDR1 LGHDT, CDR2 YNNKEL (reference sequence). The CDR3 coding sequence is TGTGCCAGCAGCCAAGATTGGGGGGAAGGGTCCAGCGGGAGCACAGATACGCAGTATTTT. It is translated as CASSQDWGEGSSGSTDTQYF.

The chain is built from TRBV27 and TRBJ1-1, with a possible D match to TRBD1 (6 bases). This CDR3 contains 14 residues. With 3 bases removed from V and 4 bases from J, the gap between germline ends came to 12 bases. CDR1 is MNHEY and CDR2 is SMNVEV in the germline V gene (reference sequence). CDR3 residues: CASSFSQGPTEAFF. In DNA form, the CDR3 reads TGTGCCAGCAGTTTTTCACAGGGTCCCACTGAAGCTTTCTTT.

The chain is built from TRBV18 and TRBJ2-3, with a tentative D call TRBD2 (6 bases). Germline values: CDR1 KGHSH, CDR2 LQKENI. Trimming removed 1 base from V and 4 bases from J, with 15 bases in between. The CDR3 spans 16 residues. The chain's CDR3 is CASSPRLQGEADTQYF. The CDR3 nucleotides read TGTGCCAGCTCACCACGTTTGCAAGGGGAGGCAGATACGCAGTATTTT.

The chain carries TRBV7-9 and TRBJ2-1, with a possible D match to TRBD1 (5 bases). Germline values: CDR1 SEHNR, CDR2 FQNEAQ (reference sequence). V dropped 5 bases and J dropped 7 bases, with 24 bases sitting between them. There are 17 residues in the CDR3. CDR3 amino acids: CASSRVSGHLRGNEQFF. Written as DNA, the CDR3 is TGTGCCAGCAGCCGAGTATCCGGACACCTAAGGGGAAATGAGCAGTTCTTC.

The chain's CDR3 is CASSYGRGVYEQYF. The CDR3 DNA reads TGTGCCAGCAGTTACGGCCGGGGGGTCTACGAGCAGTACTTC. The chain recombines TRBV6-5 with TRBJ2-7; 7 positions agree with TRBD2. Germline V gives CDR1 MNHEY, CDR2 SVGAGI. V was pared by 2 bases and J by 3 bases, with 4 bases of the junction left unmatched. The CDR3 covers 14 residues.

The rearrangement uses TRBV5-6 and TRBJ2-5; 10 nucleotides match TRBD2. This CDR3 spans 16 amino acids. In germline, CDR1 is SGHDT, CDR2 YYEEEE. The trim removed 4 bases at V and 3 bases at J, leaving 9 bases unmatched. The CDR3 nucleotides are TGTGCCAGCAGCCTGCTAGCGGGGGCCGAAAAAGAGACCCAGTACTTC. Its translation: CASSLLAGAEKETQYF. The variable domain in full, with the rest retrieved from reference TRBV5-6 and TRBJ2-5, is DAGVTQSPTHLIKTRGQQVTLRCSPKSGHDTVSWYQQALGQGPQFIFQYYEEEERQRGNFPDRFSGHQFPNYSSELNVNALLLGDSALYLCASSLLAGAEKETQYFGPGTRLLVL.

The chain carries TRBV20-1 and TRBJ1-6, with a weak D call TRBD1 (5 bases). The germline V gene has CDR1 DFQATT and CDR2 SNEGSKA (reference sequence). V was pared by 3 bases and J by 8 bases, with 11 bases between. CDR3 length: 13 amino acids. The CDR3 coding sequence is TGCAGTGCTAGTCCGGGGGGTCATTCACCCCTCCACTTT. Its protein is CSASPGGHSPLHF.

This chain links TRBV6-2 or TRBV6-3 with TRBJ2-7; no definite D call. The CDR3 has 11 amino acids. The V and J ends lost 5 bases and 3 bases respectively, with 5 bases between them. From germline, CDR1 is MNHEY and CDR2 SVGEGT. The CDR3 region has the DNA TGTGCCAGCAGTCGCGGCTACGAGCAGTACTTC. This sequence encodes CASSRGYEQYF.

This chain links TRBV7-8 with TRBJ1-4, with TRBD1 matching 7 bases. V trimming: 4 bases; J trimming: 8 bases; junction bases outside the gene matches: 4. CDR1 is SGHVS, CDR2 FQNEAQ, per germline. The CDR3 has 13 residues. CDR3 region: CASSSMTGEKLFF. CDR3 coding DNA: TGTGCCAGCAGCTCCATGACAGGGGAAAAACTGTTTTTT.

The chain combines TRBV27 with TRBJ1-3; D remains unclear. This CDR3 contains 13 residues. CDR1 MNHEY and CDR2 SMNVEV come from the germline V gene (reference sequence). V gave up 6 bases and J gave up 2 bases, with 8 bases separating them. The CDR3 DNA follows: TGTGCCAGCAGAACGGTAGCTGGAAACACCATATATTTT. This codes for CASRTVAGNTIYF.

The V gene is TRBV2, the J gene TRBJ2-2; 7 nucleotides agree with TRBD2. V lost 9 bases and J lost 2; bases outside the gene matches: 9. Per the germline V gene, CDR1 is SNHLY and CDR2 is FYNNEI. This CDR3 is 15 amino acids long. CDR3 coding DNA: TGTGCCAGAGGCCGGGACTACGCAAACACCGGGGAGCTGTTTTTT. It translates to CARGRDYANTGELFF.

The chain links TRBV29-1 to TRBJ1-1; 8 bases are a match to TRBD1. This CDR3 is 13 amino acids long. Germline V CDR1 and CDR2: SQVTM, ANQGSEA. Losses at the gene ends were 7 bases for V and 1 base for J; bases not matched to a gene: 5. The CDR3: CSANRGWNTEAFF. For the CDR3, the DNA is TGCAGCGCGAACAGGGGGTGGAACACTGAAGCTTTCTTT.

The gene calls are TRBV2 and TRBJ2-1, with 10 bases lining up with TRBD2. Trimming removed 6 bases from V and 5 bases from J; junction bases left unmatched: 7. Germline V gene data show CDR1 as SNHLY and CDR2 as FYNNEI. CDR3 length equals 15 residues. The CDR3 nucleotides read TGTGCCAGCAGCGGGCTAGCGGGAGTGAACAATGAGCAGTTCTTC. This gives the protein CASSGLAGVNNEQFF.

The gene calls are TRBV6-2 or TRBV6-3 and TRBJ1-2, with D perhaps TRBD1 (5 bases). V was clipped by 4 bases and J by 7 bases, with 16 bases between them. The germline V gene encodes CDR1 MNHEY and CDR2 SVGEGT. This CDR3 contains 14 residues. The CDR3 DNA sequence: TGTGCCAGCAGTTCGCAGGGTTCGGCCTCTGGCTACACCTTC. Its protein is CASSSQGSASGYTF.

V is TRBV4-3 and J is TRBJ2-1, with D possibly matching TRBD2 (6 bases). Germline CDR1 reads LGHNA; CDR2 reads YSLEER. The CDR3 runs to 15 residues. The V end was cut by 0 bases, the J end by 4 bases, with 10 bases between. The CDR3 nucleotides are TGCGCCAGCAGCCAAGAAAGCGGGCCTTACAATGAGCAGTTCTTC. Protein sequence: CASSQESGPYNEQFF.

This clone has only a few counts. The genes are TRBV6-5 and TRBJ2-1; 11 nucleotides agree with TRBD1. From germline, CDR1 is MNHEY and CDR2 SVGAGI. The CDR3 is 13 residues long. J was trimmed by 7 bases and V by 8 bases; bases with no gene match: 4. The CDR3 reads CASSGQGENEQFF. The CDR3 DNA sequence: TGTGCCAGCTCGGGACAGGGGGAGAATGAGCAGTTCTTC.